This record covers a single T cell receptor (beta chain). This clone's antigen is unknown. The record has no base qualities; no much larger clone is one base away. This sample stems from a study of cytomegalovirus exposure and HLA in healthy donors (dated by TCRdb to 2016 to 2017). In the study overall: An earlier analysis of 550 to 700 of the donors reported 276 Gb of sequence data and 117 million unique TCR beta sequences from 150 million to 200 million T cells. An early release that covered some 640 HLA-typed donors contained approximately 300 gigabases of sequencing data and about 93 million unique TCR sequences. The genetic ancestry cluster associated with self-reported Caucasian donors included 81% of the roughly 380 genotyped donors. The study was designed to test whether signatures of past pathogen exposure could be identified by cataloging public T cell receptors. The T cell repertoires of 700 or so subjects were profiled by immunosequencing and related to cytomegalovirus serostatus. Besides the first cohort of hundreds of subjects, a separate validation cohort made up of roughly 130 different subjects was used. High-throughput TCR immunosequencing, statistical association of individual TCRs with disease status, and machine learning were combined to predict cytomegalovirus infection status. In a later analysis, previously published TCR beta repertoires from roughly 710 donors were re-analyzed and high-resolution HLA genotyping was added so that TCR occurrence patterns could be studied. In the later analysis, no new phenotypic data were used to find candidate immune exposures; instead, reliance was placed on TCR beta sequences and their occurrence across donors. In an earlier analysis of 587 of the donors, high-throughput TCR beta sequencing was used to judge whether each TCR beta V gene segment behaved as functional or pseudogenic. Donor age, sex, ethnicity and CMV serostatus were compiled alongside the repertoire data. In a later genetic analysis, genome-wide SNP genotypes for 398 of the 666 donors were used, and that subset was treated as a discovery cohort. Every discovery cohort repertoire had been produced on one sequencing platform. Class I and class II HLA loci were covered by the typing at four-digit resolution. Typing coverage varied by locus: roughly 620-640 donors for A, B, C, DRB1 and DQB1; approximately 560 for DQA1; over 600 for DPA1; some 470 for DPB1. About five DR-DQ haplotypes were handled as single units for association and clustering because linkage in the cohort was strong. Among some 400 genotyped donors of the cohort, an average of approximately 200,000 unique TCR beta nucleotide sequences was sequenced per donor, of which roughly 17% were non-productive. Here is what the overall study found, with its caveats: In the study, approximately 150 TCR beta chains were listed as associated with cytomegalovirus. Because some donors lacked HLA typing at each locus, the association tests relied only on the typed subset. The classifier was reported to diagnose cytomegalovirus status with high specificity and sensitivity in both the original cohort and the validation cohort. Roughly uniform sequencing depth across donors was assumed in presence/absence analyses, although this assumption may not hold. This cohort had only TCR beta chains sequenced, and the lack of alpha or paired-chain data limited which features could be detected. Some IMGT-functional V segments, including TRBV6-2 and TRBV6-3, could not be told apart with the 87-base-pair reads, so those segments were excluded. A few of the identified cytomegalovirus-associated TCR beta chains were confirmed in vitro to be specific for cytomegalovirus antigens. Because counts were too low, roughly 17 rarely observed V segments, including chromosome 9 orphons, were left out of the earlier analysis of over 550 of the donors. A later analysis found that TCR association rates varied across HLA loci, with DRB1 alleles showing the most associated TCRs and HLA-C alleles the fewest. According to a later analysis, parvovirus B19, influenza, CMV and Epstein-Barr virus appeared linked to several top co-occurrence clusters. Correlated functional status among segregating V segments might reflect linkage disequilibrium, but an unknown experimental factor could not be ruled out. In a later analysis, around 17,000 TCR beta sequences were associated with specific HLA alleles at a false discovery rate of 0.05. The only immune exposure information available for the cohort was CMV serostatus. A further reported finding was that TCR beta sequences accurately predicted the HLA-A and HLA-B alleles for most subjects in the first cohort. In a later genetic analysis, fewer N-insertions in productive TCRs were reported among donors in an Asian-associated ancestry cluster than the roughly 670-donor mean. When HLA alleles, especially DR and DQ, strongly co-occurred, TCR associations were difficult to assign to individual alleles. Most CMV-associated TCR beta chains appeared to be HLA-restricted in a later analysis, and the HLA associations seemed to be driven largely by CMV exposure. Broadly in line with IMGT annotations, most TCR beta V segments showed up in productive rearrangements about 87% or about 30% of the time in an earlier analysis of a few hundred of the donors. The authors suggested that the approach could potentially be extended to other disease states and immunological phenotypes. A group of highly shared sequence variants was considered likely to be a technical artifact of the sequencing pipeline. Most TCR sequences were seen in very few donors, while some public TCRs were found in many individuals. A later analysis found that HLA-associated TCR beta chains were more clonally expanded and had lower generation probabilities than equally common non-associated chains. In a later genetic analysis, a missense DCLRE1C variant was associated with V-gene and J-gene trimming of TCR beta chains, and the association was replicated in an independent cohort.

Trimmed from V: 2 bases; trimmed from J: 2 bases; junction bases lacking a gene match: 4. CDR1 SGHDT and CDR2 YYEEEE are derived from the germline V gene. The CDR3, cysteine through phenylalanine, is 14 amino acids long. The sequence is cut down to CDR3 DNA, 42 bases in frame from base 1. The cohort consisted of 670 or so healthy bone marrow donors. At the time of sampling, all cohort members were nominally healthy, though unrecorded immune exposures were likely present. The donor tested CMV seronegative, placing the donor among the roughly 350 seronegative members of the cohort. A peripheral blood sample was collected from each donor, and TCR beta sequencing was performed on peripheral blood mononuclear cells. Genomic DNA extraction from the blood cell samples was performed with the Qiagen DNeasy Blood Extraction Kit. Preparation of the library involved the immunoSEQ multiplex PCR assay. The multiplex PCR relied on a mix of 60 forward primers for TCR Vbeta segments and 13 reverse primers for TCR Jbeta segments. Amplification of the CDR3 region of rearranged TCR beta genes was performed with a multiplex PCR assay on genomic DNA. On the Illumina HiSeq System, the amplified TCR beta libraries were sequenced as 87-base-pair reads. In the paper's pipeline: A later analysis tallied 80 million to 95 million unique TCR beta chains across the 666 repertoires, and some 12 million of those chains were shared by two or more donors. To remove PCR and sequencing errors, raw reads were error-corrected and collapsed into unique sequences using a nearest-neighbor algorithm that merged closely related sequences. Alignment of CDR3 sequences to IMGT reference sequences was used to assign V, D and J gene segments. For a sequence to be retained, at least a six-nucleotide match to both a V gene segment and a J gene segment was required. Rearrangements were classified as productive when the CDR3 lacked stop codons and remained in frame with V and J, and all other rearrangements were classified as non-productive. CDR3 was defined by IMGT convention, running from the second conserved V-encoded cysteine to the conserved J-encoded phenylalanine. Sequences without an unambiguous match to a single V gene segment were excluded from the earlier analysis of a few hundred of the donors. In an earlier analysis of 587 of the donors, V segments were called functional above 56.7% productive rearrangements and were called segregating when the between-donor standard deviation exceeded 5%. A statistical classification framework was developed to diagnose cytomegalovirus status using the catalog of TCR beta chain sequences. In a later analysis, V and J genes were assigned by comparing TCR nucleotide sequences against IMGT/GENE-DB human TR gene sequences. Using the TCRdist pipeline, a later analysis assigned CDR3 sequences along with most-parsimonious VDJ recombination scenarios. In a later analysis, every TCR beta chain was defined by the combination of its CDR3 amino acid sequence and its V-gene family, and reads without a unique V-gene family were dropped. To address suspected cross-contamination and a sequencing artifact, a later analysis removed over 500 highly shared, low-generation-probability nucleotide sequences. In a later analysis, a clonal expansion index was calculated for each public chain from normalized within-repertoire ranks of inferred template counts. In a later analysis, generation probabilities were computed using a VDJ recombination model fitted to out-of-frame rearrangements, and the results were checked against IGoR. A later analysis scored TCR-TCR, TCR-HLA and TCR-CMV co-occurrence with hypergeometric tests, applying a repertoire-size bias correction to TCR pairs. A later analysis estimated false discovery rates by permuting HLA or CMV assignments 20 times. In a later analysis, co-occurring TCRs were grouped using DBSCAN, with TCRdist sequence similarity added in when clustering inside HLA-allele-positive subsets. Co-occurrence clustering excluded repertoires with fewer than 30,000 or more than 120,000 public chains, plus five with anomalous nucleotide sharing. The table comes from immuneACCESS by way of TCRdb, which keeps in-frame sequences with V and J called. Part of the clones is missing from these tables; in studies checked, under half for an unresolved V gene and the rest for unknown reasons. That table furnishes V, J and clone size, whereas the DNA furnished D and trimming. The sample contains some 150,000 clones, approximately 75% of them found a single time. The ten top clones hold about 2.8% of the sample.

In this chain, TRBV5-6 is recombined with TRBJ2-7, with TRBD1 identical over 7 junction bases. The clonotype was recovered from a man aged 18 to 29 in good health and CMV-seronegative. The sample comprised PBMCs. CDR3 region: CASSFGTDTYEQYF. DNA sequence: TGTGCCAGCAGCTTCGGGACAGATACCTACGAGCAGTACTTC.